This T cell receptor beta chain was recovered during a study of CD4+ T cells in melanoma. Study-level results: Neoantigen-specific CD4+ T cells in melanoma reportedly had diverse differentiation states. CD8+ T cell, macrophage and B cell function reportedly correlated with neoantigen-specific CD4+ T cells.

Of note for this clone: Its antigen is not identified.

Libraries were prepared by immunoSEQ multiplex PCR; TCRdb keeps only in-frame clonotypes and omits some of them. The sample includes over 130,000 clones, 80% to 95% of them seen just once. The CDR3 consists of 13 residues. CDR1 and CDR2 from the germline V gene are GTSNPN and SVGIG (reference sequence). Trimming cost V 0 bases and J 5 bases, with 10 bases left between them. The chain has TRBV30 and TRBJ1-2; D ambiguous. This clonotype was sampled from a human donor with melanoma. DNA of the CDR3: TGTGCCTGGAGTGTAATGGTGGGGTATGGCTACACCTTC. This translates into CAWSVMVGYGYTF.